This T cell receptor beta chain was captured in a study of T cell changes during pregnancy in multiple sclerosis. Assay: immunoSEQ multiplex PCR; the TCRdb copy retains only in-frame clones and omits some. The profile shows about 69,000 clones, about 91% of them singletons. This clone was seen once. J lost 3 bases, V lost 7 bases, and 7 bases had no gene match. The CDR3 is made up of 16 amino acids. CDR1 is ENHRY, CDR2 SYGVKD, per germline. The chain recombines TRBV10-3 with TRBJ1-3; 12 bases map to TRBD1. The clonotype comes from a female donor in good health, enrolled as a control in a pregnancy study. The specimen was CD4+ T cells from peripheral blood mononuclear cells, collected in the third trimester of pregnancy. The CDR3 reads CAITPGQGANGNTIYF. DNA of the CDR3: TGTGCCATCACGCCGGGACAGGGGGCCAATGGAAACACCATATATTTT.